The 6 T cell receptor beta chains below were found in one sample sequenced in a study of blood T cell repertoires in COVID-19. The method was immunoSEQ multiplex PCR; TCRdb's version includes in-frame clones alone and lacks a portion of them. The sample comprises 350,000 or so clones, roughly 90% of which are singletons, and 3.9% rests with the top ten. The sequenced sample consisted of peripheral blood. The receptors shown here come from a woman aged 55 to 70 with COVID-19, enrolled during active disease.

Here the CDR3 reads CASSNVLTGGIGANVLTF. The CDR3 DNA follows: TGTGCCAGCAGCAACGTGTTGACAGGGGGGATTGGGGCCAACGTCCTGACTTTC. The chain is built from TRBV21-1 and TRBJ2-6; TRBD1, the table's D call, was not compared with the DNA. TRBV21-1 is designated a pseudogene. The CDR3 is made up of 18 amino acids.

The chain joins TRBV7-6 to TRBJ2-1; a possible D gene is TRBD1 (6 bases). The CDR3 loop spans 15 amino acids. The V gene lost 3 bases and the J gene lost 2 bases, with 11 bases spanning the gap. Germline CDR1 and CDR2: SGHVS and FNYEAQ. This CDR3 reads CASSLTGAPYNEQFF. The CDR3 nucleotides read TGTGCCAGCAGCTTGACAGGTGCACCCTACAATGAGCAGTTCTTC.

The chain recombines TRBV5-4 with TRBJ2-5; 15 bases map to TRBD2. CDR1 is SGHNT and CDR2 is YYREEE in the germline V gene (reference sequence). CDR3 size: 20 residues. The ends lost 4 bases at V and 2 bases at J; junction bases unmatched: 15. CDR3 amino acids: CASSNPWGTGTSGGQETQYF. The DNA of the CDR3 is TGTGCCAGCAGCAATCCTTGGGGTACCGGGACTAGCGGGGGGCAAGAGACCCAGTACTTC.

V gene TRBV2 combines with J gene TRBJ1-4; tentative D call: TRBD1 (6 bases). The CDR3 loop spans 15 amino acids. The germline V and J ends were trimmed by 5 bases and 0 bases, with 10 bases remaining between them. Germline-derived CDR1 and CDR2 are SNHLY and FYNNEI. The CDR3 DNA is TGTGCCAGCAGTAATACAGGGTCAACTAATGAAAAACTGTTTTTT. This sequence encodes CASSNTGSTNEKLFF.

The V and J genes are TRBV27 and TRBJ1-5; D is possibly TRBD1 (5 bases). Trimming left V 4 bases short and J 7 bases short, with 17 bases between. This CDR3 is built from 15 residues. The V gene's germline CDR1 is MNHEY and CDR2 SMNVEV (reference sequence). In DNA form, the CDR3 reads TGTGCCAGCAGTTGGCGGGGTGTGGAGGGGCAGCCCCAGCATTTT. Amino acid sequence: CASSWRGVEGQPQHF.

The chain links TRBV27 to TRBJ1-6; TRBD1 is a possible D gene (5 bases). CDR3 length: 16 amino acids. Trimming removed 6 bases from V and 6 bases from J, with 18 bases in between. Germline loops: CDR1 MNHEY, CDR2 SMNVEV (reference sequence). The CDR3 DNA reads as TGTGCCAGCAGGACGGCACAGGCCCTCTTTAATTCACCCCTCCACTTT. Translation gives CASRTAQALFNSPLHF.